The 6 T cell receptor beta chains below all came from one sample that was sequenced in a study of regulatory T cells in long-lasting Graves disease. Libraries of TCR beta came from iRepertoire HTBI primers plus Arm-PCR of CDR3 regions. TCRdb redid the calling of the multiplex PCR reads with MiXCR, one entry per CDR3 protein. This table holds over 200,000 distinct CDR3 sequences, 15% to 20% found once. This sample's time point: newly diagnosed GD, antithyroid drugs for less than 3 months. Construction of the TCR library relied on RNA isolated from PBMCs. These same data were also listed under a study on T cells in Graves' hyperthyroidism and ophthalmopathy.

Sample: peripheral blood mononuclear cells (PBMCs), taken at new diagnosis, from a patient treated with antithyroid drugs. Source of these receptors: a woman younger than 45 with Graves disease.

Note on this clonotype: A far larger clone differs by one base, so this is likely a read error. V is TRBV5-8 and J is TRBJ2-5, with D possibly TRBD2 on 6 matching bases. This CDR3 contains 14 residues. V shed 3 bases and J shed 11 bases, with 20 bases lying between them. Germline values: CDR1 SGHTS, CDR2 YDEGEE. CDR3 DNA: TGTGCCAGCAGCTCGGGGGTTCTCCGGGATGAGCAGTACTTC. It codes for CASSSGVLRDEQYF.

As to this clonotype: A much larger clone is a single base away; this may be a read error. The rearrangement links TRBV7-2 to TRBJ2-2, with D uncertain. The germline CDR1 and CDR2 sequences are SGHTA and FQGNSA. This CDR3 contains 15 residues. V gave up 4 bases and J gave up 6 bases, with 15 bases separating them. The chain's CDR3 is CASSSELARAGELFF. In nucleotides, the CDR3 is TGTGCCAGCAGCTCAGAGTTGGCACGAGCCGGGGAGCTGTTTTTT.

Ten or more counts support this clonotype. V and J are TRBV9 and TRBJ2-5; D is possibly TRBD1 (5 bases). Germline-derived CDR1 and CDR2 are SGDLS and YYNGEE. This CDR3 contains 15 residues. The germline V and J ends were trimmed by 0 bases and 5 bases, with 14 bases remaining between them. CDR3 sequence reads: CASSVVPGKGETQYF. The CDR3 DNA follows: TGTGCCAGCAGCGTAGTTCCAGGGAAGGGGGAGACCCAGTACTTC. The complete variable domain, with remaining parts taken from reference TRBV9 and TRBJ2-5, reads DSGVTQTPKHLITATGQRVTLRCSPRSGDLSVYWYQQSLDQGLQFLIQYYNGEERAKGNILERFSAQQFPDLHSELNLSSLELGDSALYFCASSVVPGKGETQYFGPGTRLLVL.

This clonotype was detected a few times. J is TRBJ1-6 and V is TRBV19; 7 positions match TRBD1. The CDR3 is 18 amino acids. Germline V gene data show CDR1 as LNHDA and CDR2 as SQIVND (reference sequence). Unmatched junction bases numbered 17, after V lost 3 bases and J lost 9 bases. The CDR3 sequence: CASSIGSPIQGFSSPLHF. The CDR3 DNA reads TGTGCCAGTAGTATCGGATCCCCCATACAGGGGTTTAGTTCACCCCTCCACTTT.

The sample holds many counts of this clonotype. The chain employs TRBV12-3 or TRBV12-4 and TRBJ2-5; D not resolved. V was pared by 5 bases and J by 1 base, with 11 bases between. This CDR3 spans 14 amino acids. CDR3 loop: CASSASSSQETQYF. In nucleotides, the CDR3 is TGTGCCAGCAGTGCGTCAAGTAGCCAAGAGACCCAGTACTTC.

This clonotype was observed many times. This chain joins TRBV6-5 and TRBJ1-1; TRBD1 matches at 8 bases. The J segment lost 0 bases and the V segment lost 2 bases, leaving 20 bases of the junction unmatched. CDR3 length equals 21 residues. Germline V gene lookup returns CDR1 MNHEY and CDR2 SVGAGI. The DNA of the CDR3 is TGTGCCAGCAGTTACCTAAGTAGGGGGACAGGCCGCTGGGCCTTGAACACTGAAGCTTTCTTT. Its protein product is CASSYLSRGTGRWALNTEAFF.